This is a list of T cell receptor beta chains from one sample in a study of shared clonotypes between healthy human individuals. Some clones are missing from TCRdb's copy, which holds only in-frame ones; the method was immunoSEQ multiplex PCR. The sample lists around 370,000 clones, around 96% occurring once. Sample: memory CD8+ T cells sorted from blood. The receptors originated from a man aged 25 to 45 in good health. CDR3s include the opening cysteine and the closing phenylalanine or tryptophan. A D gene is named only where the DNA matches it firmly.

d_gene,len,j_gene,v_gene,CDR3aa,CDR3nt
TRBD1,18,TRBJ2-2,TRBV4-2,CASSQDSQGQGTTGELFF,TGTGCCAGCAGCCAAGATAGTCAGGGACAGGGGACCACCGGGGAGCTGTTTTTT
TRBD1,16,TRBJ2-1,TRBV5-1,CASSLVPGQGFNEQFF,TGCGCCAGCAGCCTAGTTCCGGGACAGGGCTTCAATGAGCAGTTCTTC
NA,14,TRBJ2-1,TRBV5-1,CASSSDPGTNEQFF,TGCGCCAGCAGCTCAGATCCAGGGACCAATGAGCAGTTCTTC
TRBD2,14,TRBJ2-7,TRBV19,CASSSLAGRYEQYF,TGTGCCAGTAGTTCGCTAGCGGGAAGGTACGAGCAGTACTTC
NA,16,TRBJ1-2,TRBV28,CASSLRTLDSPWGYTF,TGTGCCAGCAGTTTACGCACCTTGGATAGTCCGTGGGGCTACACCTTC
NA,13,TRBJ2-5,TRBV14,CASSQGHKETQYF,TGTGCCAGCAGCCAAGGACATAAAGAGACCCAGTACTTC
NA,15,TRBJ2-2,TRBV5-1,CASSLAAGNTGELFF,TGCGCCAGCAGCTTGGCCGCAGGGAACACCGGGGAGCTGTTTTTT
NA,12,TRBJ1-1,TRBV7-9,CASSLTNTEAFF,TGTGCCAGCAGCCTAACGAACACTGAAGCTTTCTTT
TRBD1,12,TRBJ1-2,TRBV5-1,CASSLDRGGYTF,TGCGCCAGCAGCTTAGACAGGGGTGGCTACACCTTC
NA,13,TRBJ2-7,TRBV6-1,CASSGTGYDEQYF,TGTGCCAGCAGTGGTACAGGGTACGACGAGCAGTACTTC
NA,15,TRBJ1-6,TRBV2,CASSLESSYNSPLHF,TGTGCCAGTTCTCTGGAAAGCTCCTATAATTCACCCCTCCACTTT
NA,13,TRBJ2-2,TRBV4-2,CASSQVDYWELFF,TGTGCCAGCAGCCAAGTAGACTACTGGGAGCTGTTTTTT
NA,11,TRBJ2-7,TRBV6-5,CASGGAYEQYF,TGTGCCAGCGGGGGCGCCTACGAGCAGTACTTC
NA,14,TRBJ2-3,TRBV4-1,CASSHSGGTDTQYF,TGCGCCAGCAGCCATAGTGGTGGCACAGATACGCAGTATTTT